This T cell receptor beta chain was obtained from a study of identical twins. Study-level results: Without tracking the same donors, conclusions rested on cross-sectional statistical analysis.

Germline CDR1 is LGHNA and CDR2 is YSLEER. V was clipped by 1 base and J by 6 bases, with 11 bases between them. There are 14 residues in the CDR3. This clonotype occurred many times. Its matching antigen is unknown. Template switching (which added a universal primer site) was used, and cDNA carried unique molecular identifiers. TCRdb re-called the 5' RACE reads through MiXCR, storing one row per CDR3 protein. The table has about 240,000 distinct CDR3 sequences, 8% to 11% seen once. The V call is TRBV4-3, the J call TRBJ2-3; possible D gene TRBD1, 5 bases. The clonotype comes from a man between 45 and 60 years old in good health. Sequencing was done on a sample of memory T cells sorted from blood. CDR3 sequence (DNA): TGCGCCAGCAGCCAAGTGATTGGGGCGGATACGCAGTATTTT. Its translation is CASSQVIGADTQYF.